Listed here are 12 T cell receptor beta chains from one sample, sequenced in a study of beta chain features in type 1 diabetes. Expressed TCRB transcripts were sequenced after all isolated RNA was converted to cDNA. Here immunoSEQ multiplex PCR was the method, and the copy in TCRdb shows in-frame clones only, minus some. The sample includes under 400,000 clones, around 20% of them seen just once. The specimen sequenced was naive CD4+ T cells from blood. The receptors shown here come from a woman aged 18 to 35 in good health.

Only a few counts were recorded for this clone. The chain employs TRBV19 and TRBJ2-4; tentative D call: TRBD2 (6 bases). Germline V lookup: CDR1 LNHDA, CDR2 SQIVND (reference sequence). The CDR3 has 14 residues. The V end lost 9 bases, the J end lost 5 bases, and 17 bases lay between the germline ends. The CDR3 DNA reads TGTGCCAGCACACCGGGGATAGCGGAAAACATTCAGTACTTC. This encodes CASTPGIAENIQYF.

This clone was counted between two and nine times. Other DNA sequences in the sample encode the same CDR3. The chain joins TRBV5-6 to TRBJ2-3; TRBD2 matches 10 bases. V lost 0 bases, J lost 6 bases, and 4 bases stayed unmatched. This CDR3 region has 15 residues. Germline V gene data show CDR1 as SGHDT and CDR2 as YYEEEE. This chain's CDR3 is CASSLVAGGTDTQYF. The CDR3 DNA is TGTGCCAGCAGCTTGGTAGCGGGGGGAACCGATACGCAGTATTTT. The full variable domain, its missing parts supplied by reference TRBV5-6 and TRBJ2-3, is DAGVTQSPTHLIKTRGQQVTLRCSPKSGHDTVSWYQQALGQGPQFIFQYYEEEERQRGNFPDRFSGHQFPNYSSELNVNALLLGDSALYLCASSLVAGGTDTQYFGPGTRLTVL.

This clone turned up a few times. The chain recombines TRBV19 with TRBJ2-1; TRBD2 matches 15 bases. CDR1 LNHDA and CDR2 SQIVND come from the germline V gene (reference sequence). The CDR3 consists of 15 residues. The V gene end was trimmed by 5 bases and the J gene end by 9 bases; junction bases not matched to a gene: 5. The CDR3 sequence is CASSPGLAGGGEQFF. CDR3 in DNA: TGTGCCAGTAGTCCGGGACTAGCGGGAGGTGGTGAGCAGTTCTTC.

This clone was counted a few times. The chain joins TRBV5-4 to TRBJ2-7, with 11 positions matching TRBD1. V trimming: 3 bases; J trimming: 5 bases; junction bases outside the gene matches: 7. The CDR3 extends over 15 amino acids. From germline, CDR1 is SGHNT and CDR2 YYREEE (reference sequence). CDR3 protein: CASSSKDRGHHEQYF. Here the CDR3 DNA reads TGTGCCAGCAGCTCAAAGGACAGGGGGCACCACGAGCAGTACTTC.

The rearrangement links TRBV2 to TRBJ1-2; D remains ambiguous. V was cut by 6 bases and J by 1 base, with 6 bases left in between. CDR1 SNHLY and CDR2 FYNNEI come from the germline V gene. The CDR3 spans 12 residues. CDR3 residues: CASSGGNYGYTF. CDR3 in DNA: TGTGCCAGCAGCGGAGGTAACTATGGCTACACCTTC.

CDR3 residues: CSVAGSVLSEQYF. The CDR3 nucleotides are TGCAGCGTTGCGGGGTCAGTCCTGTCCGAGCAGTACTTC. V usage is TRBV29-1 and J usage is TRBJ2-7, with a tentative D call TRBD2 (5 bases). The CDR3 runs 13 residues. CDR1 and CDR2 (germline): SQVTM, ANQGSEA. Trimming stripped 4 bases from V and 6 bases from J, with 16 bases between.

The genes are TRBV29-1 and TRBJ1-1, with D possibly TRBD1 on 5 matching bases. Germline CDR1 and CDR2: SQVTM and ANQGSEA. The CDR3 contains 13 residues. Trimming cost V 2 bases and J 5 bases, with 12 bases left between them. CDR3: CSVERQGWTEAFF. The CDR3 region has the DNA TGCAGCGTTGAACGCCAGGGTTGGACTGAAGCTTTCTTT.

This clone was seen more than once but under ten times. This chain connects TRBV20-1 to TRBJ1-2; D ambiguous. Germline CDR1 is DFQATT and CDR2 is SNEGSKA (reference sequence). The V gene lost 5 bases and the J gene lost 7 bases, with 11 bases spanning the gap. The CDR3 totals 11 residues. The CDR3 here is CSASGVPGYTF. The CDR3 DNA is TGCAGTGCTTCCGGGGTTCCTGGCTACACCTTC.

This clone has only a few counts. Written as DNA, the CDR3 is TGCGCCAGCAGCTTGTTTACGCGCACAGGACAACATGGCTACACCTTC. Translated, it gives CASSLFTRTGQHGYTF. The rearrangement joins TRBV5-1 to TRBJ1-2; TRBD1 is a possible D gene (5 bases). The germline V and J ends were trimmed by 1 base and 6 bases, with 19 bases remaining between them. The CDR3 is 16 amino acids. Per germline, CDR1 SGHRS and CDR2 YFSETQ.

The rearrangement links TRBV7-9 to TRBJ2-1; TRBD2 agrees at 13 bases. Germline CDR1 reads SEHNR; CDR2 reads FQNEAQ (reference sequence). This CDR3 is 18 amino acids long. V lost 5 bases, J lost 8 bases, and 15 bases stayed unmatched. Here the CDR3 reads CASSQTASRLAGGDEQFF. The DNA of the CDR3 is TGTGCCAGCAGCCAAACCGCCTCTCGACTAGCGGGGGGCGATGAGCAGTTCTTC.

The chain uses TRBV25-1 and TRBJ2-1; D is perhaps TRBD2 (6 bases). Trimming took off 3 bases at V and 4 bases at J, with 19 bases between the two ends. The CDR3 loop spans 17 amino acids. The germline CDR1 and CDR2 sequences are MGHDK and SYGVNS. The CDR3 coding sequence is TGTGCCAGCAGTGATACGGGGACTCCAGTTCCATACAATGAGCAGTTCTTC. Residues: CASSDTGTPVPYNEQFF.

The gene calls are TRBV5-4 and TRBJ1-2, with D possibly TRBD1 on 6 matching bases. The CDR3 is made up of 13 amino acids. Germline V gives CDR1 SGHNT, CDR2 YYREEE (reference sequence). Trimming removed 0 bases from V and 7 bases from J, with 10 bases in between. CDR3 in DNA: TGTGCCAGCAGCTTGGCAGGGGAAGGTGGCTACACCTTC. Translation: CASSLAGEGGYTF. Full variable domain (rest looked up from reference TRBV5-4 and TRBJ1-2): ETGVTQSPTHLIKTRGQQVTLRCSSQSGHNTVSWYQQALGQGPQFIFQYYREEENGRGNFPPRFSGLQFPNYSSELNVNALELDDSALYLCASSLAGEGGYTFGSGTRLTVV.